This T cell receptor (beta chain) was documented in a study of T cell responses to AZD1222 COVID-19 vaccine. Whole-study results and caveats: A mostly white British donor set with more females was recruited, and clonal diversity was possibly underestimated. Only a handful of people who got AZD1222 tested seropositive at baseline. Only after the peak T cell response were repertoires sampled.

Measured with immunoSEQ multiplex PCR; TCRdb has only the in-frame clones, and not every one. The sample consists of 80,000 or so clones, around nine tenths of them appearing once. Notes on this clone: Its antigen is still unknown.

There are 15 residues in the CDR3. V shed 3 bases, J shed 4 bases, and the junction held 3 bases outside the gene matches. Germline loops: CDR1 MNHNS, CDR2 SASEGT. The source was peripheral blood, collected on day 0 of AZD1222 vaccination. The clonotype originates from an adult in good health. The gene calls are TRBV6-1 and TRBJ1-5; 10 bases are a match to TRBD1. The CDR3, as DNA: TGTGCCAGCAGTGACCCGGGACAGGGGAATCAGCCCCAGCATTTT. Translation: CASSDPGQGNQPQHF.